The rows below give T cell receptor beta chains drawn from one sample of a study of T cell repertoires in cytomegalovirus infection. TCRdb re-analysed the reads in MiXCR, keeping a single row per CDR3 protein. The sample lists approximately 260,000 distinct CDR3 sequences; 15% to 20% were seen once. The sequencing input was CD8+ T cells from PBMCs. Receptors were obtained from a human donor in good health (CMV status not recorded). Some clones in this sample may be carry-over from other donors' samples. CDR3s include the opening cysteine and the closing phenylalanine or tryptophan. Each record gives: D gene, clone size, J gene, V gene, CDR3 protein, CDR3 DNA. D genes are given only for firm matches. Rows may omit the clone size; those that give it use once, few, many or a size class.

. | many | TRBJ1-1 | TRBV11-3 | CASSPRGAMNTEAFF | TGTGCCAGCAGCCCCCGGGGGGCTATGAACACTGAAGCTTTCTTT
. | many | TRBJ2-7 | TRBV7-9 | CASTGTRTYEQYF | TGTGCCAGCACCGGGACACGAACCTACGAGCAGTACTTC
TRBD1 | . | TRBJ2-2 | TRBV29-1 | CSGLDRVNGELFF | TGCAGCGGATTGGACAGGGTTAACGGGGAGCTGTTTTTT
TRBD1 | . | TRBJ2-7 | TRBV20-1 | CSAPPAGQGAYEQYF | TGCAGTGCTCCCCCCGCGGGACAGGGCGCCTACGAGCAGTACTTC
. | . | TRBJ1-5 | TRBV24-1 | CATRGRDRNQPQHF | TGTGCCACCAGGGGCAGGGATAGGAATCAGCCCCAGCATTTT
TRBD1 | many | TRBJ2-7 | TRBV7-2 | CASSLVGQETYEQYF | TGTGCCAGCAGCTTAGTGGGACAGGAGACCTACGAGCAGTACTTC
. | few | TRBJ2-7 | TRBV29-1 | CSVEVNTGIAYEQYF | TGCAGCGTTGAAGTTAATACAGGTATTGCCTACGAGCAGTACTTC
TRBD1 | few | TRBJ2-3 | TRBV4-1 | CASSSKFRQGADTQYF | TGCGCCAGCAGCTCGAAATTTAGACAGGGGGCAGATACGCAGTATTTT
. | many | TRBJ1-5 | TRBV7-6 | CASSLDTNQGNQPQHF | TGTGCCAGCAGCTTGGACACCAACCAGGGCAATCAGCCCCAGCATTTT
. | . | TRBJ1-2 | TRBV25-1 | CASSELDQYYGYTF | TGTGCCAGCAGTGAATTAGACCAGTATTATGGCTACACCTTC
. | few | TRBJ2-1 | TRBV19 | CASSIAGSGYEQFF | TGTGCCAGTAGTATAGCGGGTAGCGGATATGAGCAGTTCTTC
. | . | TRBJ1-6 | TRBV15 | CATSRDTGSPLHF | TGTGCCACCAGCAGAGATACTGGATCACCCCTCCACTTT
TRBD1 | . | TRBJ2-1 | TRBV19 | CASRGDRENYNEQFF | TGTGCCAGTAGGGGGGACAGGGAAAACTACAATGAGCAGTTCTTC
TRBD1 | few | TRBJ2-7 | TRBV6-5 | CASSGGTGERGEQYF | TGTGCCAGCAGTGGGGGGACAGGGGAAAGGGGCGAGCAGTACTTC
. | few | TRBJ1-4 | TRBV25-1 | CASSEYYTNEKLFF | TGTGCCAGCAGTGAGTACTATACTAATGAAAAACTGTTTTTT
. | many | TRBJ2-7 | TRBV7-2 | CASSLYLVTYEQYF | TGTGCCAGCAGCTTATATCTGGTCACCTACGAGCAGTACTTC
TRBD1 | . | TRBJ1-4 | TRBV25-1 | CASSEWDRGVEKLFF | TGTGCCAGCAGTGAATGGGACAGGGGGGTTGAAAAACTGTTTTTT
TRBD1 | many | TRBJ2-1 | TRBV6-2/TRBV6-3 | CASSYYIRTGDNEQFF | TGTGCCAGCAGCTATTATATCAGGACAGGGGACAATGAGCAGTTCTTC
. | . | TRBJ2-2 | TRBV6-6 | CASGPTLYTGELFF | TGTGCCAGCGGCCCCACTCTTTACACCGGGGAGCTGTTTTTT
. | many | TRBJ2-2 | TRBV28 | CASNLWGDTGELFF | TGTGCCAGCAACTTGTGGGGAGACACCGGGGAGCTGTTTTTT
. | many | TRBJ1-5 | TRBV7-2 | CASSLVLRDQPQHF | TGTGCCAGCAGCTTAGTTTTGAGAGATCAGCCCCAGCATTTT
TRBD1 | few | TRBJ2-1 | TRBV29-1 | CSSGQGGAYNEQFF | TGCAGCTCCGGACAGGGTGGAGCGTACAATGAGCAGTTCTTC
TRBD2 | many | TRBJ2-1 | TRBV7-2 | CASSISGGPIREQFF | TGTGCCAGCAGCATCAGCGGGGGCCCGATACGTGAGCAGTTCTTC
TRBD1 | . | TRBJ1-4 | TRBV2 | CASSDSPQGANNEKLFF | TGTGCCAGCAGTGATTCCCCTCAGGGGGCGAACAATGAAAAACTGTTTTTT
TRBD1 | . | TRBJ1-1 | TRBV28 | CASSLSGGVNTEAFF | TGTGCCAGCAGTTTATCAGGGGGCGTGAACACTGAAGCTTTCTTT
TRBD2 | . | TRBJ2-6 | TRBV12-3/TRBV12-4 | CASSKALGGTGANVLTF | TGTGCCAGCAGTAAGGCCCTGGGAGGGACTGGGGCCAACGTCCTGACTTTC
TRBD2 | . | TRBJ2-7 | TRBV20-1 | CSAWLAGAYEQYF | TGCAGTGCATGGCTAGCGGGAGCCTACGAGCAGTACTTC
. | many | TRBJ1-1 | TRBV7-6 | CASTPGTANTEAFF | TGTGCCAGCACACCCGGGACGGCGAACACTGAAGCTTTCTTT
. | many | TRBJ2-3 | TRBV7-9 | CASTYTRSTDTQYF | TGTGCCAGCACCTACACACGAAGCACAGATACGCAGTATTTT
. | . | TRBJ2-3 | TRBV7-2 | CASSLVLGWTDTQYF | TGTGCCAGCAGCCTCGTCCTGGGGTGGACAGATACGCAGTATTTT
. | many | TRBJ2-1 | TRBV6-2/TRBV6-3 | CASSTGVASGEQFF | TGTGCCAGCAGTACCGGTGTAGCGAGCGGTGAGCAGTTCTTC
TRBD1 | few | TRBJ2-5 | TRBV7-9 | CASSPPDRGLSETQYF | TGTGCCAGCAGCCCACCGGACAGGGGGTTGTCAGAGACCCAGTACTTC
TRBD1 | . | TRBJ2-1 | TRBV29-1 | CSVQDRGIEQFF | TGCAGCGTGCAGGACAGGGGTATTGAGCAGTTCTTC
. | few | TRBJ2-5 | TRBV6-5 | CASSYLGGEETQYF | TGTGCCAGCAGTTACCTAGGGGGGGAAGAGACCCAGTACTTC
. | . | TRBJ1-1 | TRBV5-1 | CASSPGTSEAFF | TGCGCCAGCAGCCCCGGGACAAGTGAAGCTTTCTTT
TRBD1 | . | TRBJ1-1 | TRBV2 | CASSHRTGTYLMNTEAFF | TGTGCCAGCAGCCATAGGACAGGGACGTACCTCATGAACACTGAAGCTTTCTTT
TRBD1 | many | TRBJ2-2 | TRBV7-9 | CASSFPGQGNTGELFF | TGTGCCAGCAGCTTCCCGGGACAGGGGAACACCGGGGAGCTGTTTTTT
. | many | TRBJ2-2 | TRBV12-5 | CASGLPGGGVYTGELFF | TGTGCTAGTGGTTTACCAGGGGGGGGGGTATACACCGGGGAGCTGTTTTTT
. | few | TRBJ2-1 | TRBV28 | CASSSRWGDSYNEQFF | TGTGCCAGCAGTTCCCGATGGGGGGACTCCTACAATGAGCAGTTCTTC
. | few | TRBJ1-5 | TRBV6-2/TRBV6-3 | CASSPQPGGNQPQHF | TGTGCCAGCAGCCCTCAACCCGGCGGGAATCAGCCCCAGCATTTT
TRBD1 | many | TRBJ1-2 | TRBV12-3/TRBV12-4 | CASSTGQGYGGYTF | TGTGCCAGCAGCACCGGACAGGGGTACGGAGGCTACACCTTC
TRBD2 | many | TRBJ2-3 | TRBV7-2 | CASSPGLAGGKDTQYF | TGTGCCAGCAGCCCCGGACTAGCGGGGGGGAAAGATACGCAGTATTTT
. | many | TRBJ2-1 | TRBV7-2 | CASSLDPFPGDEQFF | TGTGCCAGCAGCTTAGACCCATTCCCCGGGGATGAGCAGTTCTTC
. | many | TRBJ1-5 | TRBV6-6 | CASSDQPQHF | TGTGCCAGCAGTGATCAGCCCCAGCATTTT
. | many | TRBJ1-2 | TRBV28 | CASRGEYRGRSNGYTF | TGTGCCAGCAGGGGCGAATATCGAGGTAGATCGAATGGCTACACCTTC
. | many | TRBJ2-1 | TRBV27 | CASSLSNYNEQFF | TGTGCCAGCAGTTTATCCAATTACAATGAGCAGTTCTTC
TRBD1 | many | TRBJ1-5 | TRBV28 | CASSLDRLNQPQHF | TGTGCCAGCAGTTTGGACAGGCTGAATCAGCCCCAGCATTTT
TRBD1 | few | TRBJ2-7 | TRBV29-1 | CSVVLTGTGGYEQYF | TGCAGCGTCGTACTGACCGGGACAGGGGGCTACGAGCAGTACTTC